The rows below give T cell receptor beta chains drawn from one sample of a study of blood T cell repertoires in COVID-19. Assay used: immunoSEQ multiplex PCR; TCRdb lists only in-frame clones, some missing. This table has approximately 180,000 clones, over 75% appearing once. The sequenced sample consisted of peripheral blood. These receptors were taken from a woman between 65 and 79 years old with acute or convalescent COVID-19. Both conserved end residues are part of each CDR3. The order of the fields is V gene, clone size, D gene, J gene, CDR3 DNA, CDR3 protein. A D gene is named only where the DNA matches it firmly. Only part of the rows carry a size: once, few, many, or a class if the clone is expanded.

TRBV7-2	.	TRBD2	TRBJ2-5	TGTGCCAGCAGCTCGGGACTAGGTGTAGAGACCCAGTACTTC	CASSSGLGVETQYF
TRBV29-1	.	.	TRBJ2-6	TGCAGCGCACAGGCTTCTGGGGCCAACGTCCTGACTTTC	CSAQASGANVLTF
TRBV14	.	.	TRBJ1-1	TGTGCCAGCAGCCAAGATTGGGGTCCAGGGGTTGGCACTGAAGCTTTCTTT	CASSQDWGPGVGTEAFF
TRBV4-2	.	.	TRBJ1-2	TGTGCCAGCAGCCAAGCCTTTCGGACAGACGGATATGGCTACACCTTC	CASSQAFRTDGYGYTF
TRBV19	few	.	TRBJ2-7	TGTGCCAGTCGCCCCACTCACAGCTCCTACGAGCAGTACTTC	CASRPTHSSYEQYF
TRBV10-2	.	TRBD2	TRBJ2-3	TGCGCCAGCAGTGAGGCAGGGAATTTAGCGGGAGGCATCACAGATACGCAGTATTTT	CASSEAGNLAGGITDTQYF
TRBV10-3	.	TRBD2	TRBJ2-1	TGTGCCATCAGTGATCCCTCCGAGCGGGGGTACAATGAGCAGTTCTTC	CAISDPSERGYNEQFF
TRBV10-3	.	.	TRBJ1-1	TGTGCCATCAGTGACCCCCCCGGGATCACTGAAGCTTTCTTT	CAISDPPGITEAFF
TRBV7-3	.	.	TRBJ2-5	TGTGCCAGCAGAAAGACCCGGGATAGCGAGACCCAGTACTTC	CASRKTRDSETQYF
TRBV5-1	once	.	TRBJ2-3	TGCGCCAGCAGCATAGGGGCCTCACGCACAGATACGCAGTATTTT	CASSIGASRTDTQYF
TRBV7-2	.	TRBD2	TRBJ2-5	TGTGCCAGCAGCTTTACTAGCGGGAGTGGGGAGACCCAGTACTTC	CASSFTSGSGETQYF
TRBV6-1	.	.	TRBJ1-2	TGTGCCAGCAGCTCTAACTATGGCTACACCTTC	CASSSNYGYTF
TRBV7-2	.	TRBD1	TRBJ1-2	TGTGCCAGCAGCTTAGCGGGAGACAGGGGTTCCTATGGCTACACCTTC	CASSLAGDRGSYGYTF
TRBV12-5	.	TRBD1	TRBJ2-1	TGTGCTAGTGGTTGGGGACAGAGCAGCCTAAATGAGCAGTTCTTC	CASGWGQSSLNEQFF
TRBV7-3	once	TRBD1	TRBJ2-2	TGTGCCAGCAGGACAGGGGGGACCGGGGAGCTGTTTTTT	CASRTGGTGELFF
TRBV6-6	.	TRBD2	TRBJ2-1	TGTGCCAGCAGTTACCCCAGTTTCGGGGGGACCAATGAGCAGTTCTTC	CASSYPSFGGTNEQFF
TRBV7-6	.	.	TRBJ1-4	TGTGCCAGCAGCTTATATTTCGGTGAAAAACTGTTTTTT	CASSLYFGEKLFF
TRBV2	few	.	TRBJ2-7	TGTGCCAGCAGTCTCGGGGGTTGGGACGAGCAGTACTTC	CASSLGGWDEQYF
TRBV11-3	.	TRBD1	TRBJ2-1	TGTGCCAGCAGCTTAGCGAACAGGGGGAATGAGCAGTTCTTC	CASSLANRGNEQFF
TRBV28	.	TRBD2	TRBJ2-1	TGTGCCAGCAGGGCGCGTGGACTAGCGGGAGTTTATGAGCAGTTCTTC	CASRARGLAGVYEQFF
TRBV2	.	TRBD2	TRBJ2-7	TGTGCCAGCAGTGTGGCTAGCGGGAGAGCGAACGAGCAGTACTTC	CASSVASGRANEQYF
TRBV2	.	.	TRBJ2-5	TGTGCCAGCAGTGTTTCCAGACAAGAGACCCAGTACTTC	CASSVSRQETQYF
TRBV29-1	few	.	TRBJ1-1	TGCAGCGTCAGGGCTATTGGAATGAACACTGAAGCTTTCTTT	CSVRAIGMNTEAFF
TRBV13	.	.	TRBJ2-3	TGTGCCAGCAGCTTAGCGGGAGTTGCAGATACGCAGTATTTT	CASSLAGVADTQYF
TRBV18	.	.	TRBJ2-1	TGTGCCAGCTCACCAGGGACTCTTGAGCAGTTCTTC	CASSPGTLEQFF
TRBV19	.	TRBD1	TRBJ1-5	TGTGCCAGTAGTACAGGACAGGGCCTGAATCAGCCCCAGCATTTT	CASSTGQGLNQPQHF
TRBV6-5	.	.	TRBJ1-5	TGTGCCAGCAGACCGACAGAAAATCAGCCCCAGCATTTT	CASRPTENQPQHF
TRBV6-5	.	TRBD1	TRBJ2-1	TGTGCCAGCACGGCAATGACAGGGTCCTACAATGAGCAGTTCTTC	CASTAMTGSYNEQFF
TRBV18	.	.	TRBJ2-5	TGTGCCAGCAAACAAGCCCAGGGCACTCTGACGGTAAAGACCCAGTACTTC	CASKQAQGTLTVKTQYF
TRBV27	many	TRBD2	TRBJ2-2	TGTGCCAGCAGTTCTCCCCACTGGCGGGAGGGCCAATACACCGGGGAGCTGTTTTTT	CASSSPHWREGQYTGELFF
TRBV7-9	.	.	TRBJ1-1	TGTGCCAGCAGCCCTAGGGCAGGGGTGGGCACTGAAGCTTTCTTT	CASSPRAGVGTEAFF
TRBV7-2	.	.	TRBJ2-7	TGTGCCAGCAGCTTAACGGACAGTAAATACGAGCAGTACTTC	CASSLTDSKYEQYF
TRBV30	.	.	TRBJ2-5	TGTGCCTGGAGTCCTAATGGTCCTCGGGCCCAGTACTTC	CAWSPNGPRAQYF
TRBV10-3	.	.	TRBJ2-2	TGTGCCATCAGTGATCTGCAGGGCGGAGGGGAGCTGTTTTTT	CAISDLQGGGELFF
TRBV29-1	.	.	TRBJ1-1	TGCAGCGTTGAAGATTGGGGCCCCAACACTGAAGCTTTCTTT	CSVEDWGPNTEAFF
TRBV10-3	.	TRBD2	TRBJ2-5	TGTGCCATCAGTGTAAGGGAGCGGGAGGGCCAAGAGACCCAGTACTTC	CAISVREREGQETQYF
TRBV28	few	.	TRBJ2-7	TGTGCCAGCAGGGGGACTGGTTACGAGCAGTACTTC	CASRGTGYEQYF
TRBV5-1	once	TRBD1	TRBJ1-1	TGCGCCAGCAGTCGTGGACAGGCCAGCACTGAAGCTTTCTTT	CASSRGQASTEAFF
TRBV6-6	.	TRBD1	TRBJ1-1	TGTGCCAGCAGTTACCCCAGGGGGCAGACTGAAGCTTTCTTT	CASSYPRGQTEAFF
TRBV2	.	.	TRBJ1-1	TGTGCCAGCGGTTTAGGGAGGCTAGCTTTCTTT	CASGLGRLAFF
TRBV6-1	once	TRBD1	TRBJ2-7	TGTGCCAGCAGTGAAGCGGGACAGGGGATTCTCTACGAGCAGTACTTC	CASSEAGQGILYEQYF
TRBV7-9	.	.	TRBJ1-4	TGTGCCAGCATTAAAGGGGAGGTGAGAGGTGAAAAACTGTTTTTT	CASIKGEVRGEKLFF
TRBV7-2	.	TRBD2	TRBJ2-4	TGTGCCAGCAGCCCACACGTGGGACTAGCGGGAAGCAACATTCAGTACTTC	CASSPHVGLAGSNIQYF
TRBV24-1	.	.	TRBJ2-1	TGTGCCACCAGTGACTACCCGACAGGGACTGGTAGAAATGAGCAGTTCTTC	CATSDYPTGTGRNEQFF
TRBV5-1	.	TRBD2	TRBJ2-1	TGCGCCAGCAGCTTGACTAGCGGGAGGTTAACTGAGCAGTTCTTC	CASSLTSGRLTEQFF
TRBV18	.	TRBD2	TRBJ2-5	TGTGCCAGCTCACCAAGGGCGGGAGAGGAGACCCAGTACTTC	CASSPRAGEETQYF
TRBV9	.	.	TRBJ2-3	TGTGCCAGCAGTAAGGGAGACTCGACAGATACGCAGTATTTT	CASSKGDSTDTQYF
TRBV19	.	TRBD1	TRBJ1-4	TGTGCCAGTAGTATAGCCACACAGGGGAGAGGCGGAAAACTGTTTTTT	CASSIATQGRGGKLFF
TRBV7-3	.	TRBD2	TRBJ2-1	TGTGCCAGCAGCTTAACAGTCGGGACTAGCGGTAATGAGCAGTTCTTC	CASSLTVGTSGNEQFF
TRBV14	.	TRBD1	TRBJ1-2	TGTGCCAGCAGCCAACATTACGGGACAGACTGCACCTTC	CASSQHYGTDCTF
TRBV19	.	.	TRBJ1-4	TGTGCCAGTACAGGGTCGACTAATGAAAAACTGTTTTTT	CASTGSTNEKLFF
TRBV6-5	.	TRBD1	TRBJ1-2	TGTGCCAGCGGCCGGGACAGGGAGAATGGCTACACCTTC	CASGRDRENGYTF
TRBV18	many	.	TRBJ2-5	TGTGCCAGCTCACCAACGCCCGGGGAGACCCAGTACTTC	CASSPTPGETQYF
TRBV6-5	.	TRBD2	TRBJ2-1	TGTGCCAGTAGCGGGACGGGCTACAATGAGCAGTTCTTC	CASSGTGYNEQFF
TRBV19	.	TRBD1	TRBJ2-5	TGTGCCAGTAGTGGACAGGGGGCAGCGGAGACCCAGTACTTC	CASSGQGAAETQYF
TRBV7-2	.	TRBD2	TRBJ2-1	TGTGCCAGCAGCTTAGAGATAGCTCCCGGGGGGAATGAGCAGTTCTTC	CASSLEIAPGGNEQFF
TRBV27	.	TRBD1	TRBJ2-1	TGTGCCAGCAGTTCTCACAGGGGCCGGGCTATAAATGAGCAGTTCTTC	CASSSHRGRAINEQFF
TRBV4-1	.	TRBD1	TRBJ1-2	TGCGCCAGCAGCCAATTGGCCCCTGGACAGGGGACTCGTTCCGGCTACACCTTC	CASSQLAPGQGTRSGYTF